This T cell receptor beta chain derives from a study of cytomegalovirus exposure and HLA in healthy donors. PCR amplification relied on 60 Vbeta primers (plus 13 Jbeta primers). Sequencing used immunoSEQ multiplex PCR; TCRdb keeps in-frame clones, though not all of them. Of roughly 240,000 clones detected, around 84% appear once; the ten largest clones hold roughly 0.26%. Germline CDR1 and CDR2: SGHAT and FQNNGV. The V and J ends lost 5 bases and 8 bases, in that order; junction bases with no gene match: 8. The CDR3 runs 14 residues. The source material was PBMCs. This clonotype originated in a girl aged 2-10 years in good health and CMV-seronegative. The chain has TRBV11-2 and TRBJ2-1, with TRBD2 matching over 8 bases. Here the CDR3 DNA reads TGTGCCAGCAGCCCCAGCGGGAGAGTGGATGAGCAGTTCTTC. This sequence encodes CASSPSGRVDEQFF.